This TCR beta chain was identified during a study of T cells in Graves' hyperthyroidism and ophthalmopathy. Study observations and caveats: Blood also held most thyroid clonotypes expanded beyond 0.001.

TCR beta CDR3 regions were amplified from RNA transcripts. Using the HTBI primer set, a first-round RT-PCR was run on the TCR CDR3. TCRdb called the multiplex PCR reads again in MiXCR, with one record for every CDR3 protein. The data contain 270,000 or so distinct CDR3 sequences, under 30% of them singletons. Concerning this clonotype: The target antigen is unknown.

The hyperthyroidism was newly diagnosed and had lasted under 2 months; the patients were aged 18 to 65. The study left out patients who had uncontrolled infection, other autoimmune disease, pregnancy or lactation. Sample collection date corresponds to first hyperthyroidism diagnosis, prior to any ophthalmopathy symptoms. The TCR comes from a middle-aged man with Graves' hyperthyroidism that later progressed to Graves' ophthalmopathy. The specimen was blood.

The CDR3 DNA reads as TGTGCCAGCAGTTCCCAAGCGGGAGAGTCCTACGAGCAGTACTTC. As protein: CASSSQAGESYEQYF. V usage is TRBV2 and J usage is TRBJ2-7; 8 positions agree with TRBD2. The CDR3 loop spans 15 amino acids. Looked up from germline, CDR1 is SNHLY and CDR2 is FYNNEI. V lost 5 bases to trimming and J lost 1 base; unmatched junction nucleotides: 7.